This T cell receptor beta chain was identified in a study of T cell changes during pregnancy in multiple sclerosis. This CDR3 contains 14 residues. V lost 4 bases and J 5 bases, leaving 15 bases between the germline ends. Germline V gene lookup returns CDR1 SGHNT and CDR2 YYREEE (reference sequence). TCRdb's copy holds only in-frame clones and misses some; the assay was immunoSEQ multiplex PCR. This repertoire shows around 62,000 clones, around 89% found once; its top ten account for 2% to 3%. Sample: peripheral blood, taken in the first trimester of pregnancy. The TCR comes from a female donor with multiple sclerosis, enrolled in a pregnancy study. The chain recombines TRBV5-4 with TRBJ1-1; TRBD1 is a possible D gene (6 bases). For the CDR3, the DNA is TGTGCCAGCAGCATTTCTGACAGGAGGACTGAAGCTTTCTTT. Protein product: CASSISDRRTEAFF.